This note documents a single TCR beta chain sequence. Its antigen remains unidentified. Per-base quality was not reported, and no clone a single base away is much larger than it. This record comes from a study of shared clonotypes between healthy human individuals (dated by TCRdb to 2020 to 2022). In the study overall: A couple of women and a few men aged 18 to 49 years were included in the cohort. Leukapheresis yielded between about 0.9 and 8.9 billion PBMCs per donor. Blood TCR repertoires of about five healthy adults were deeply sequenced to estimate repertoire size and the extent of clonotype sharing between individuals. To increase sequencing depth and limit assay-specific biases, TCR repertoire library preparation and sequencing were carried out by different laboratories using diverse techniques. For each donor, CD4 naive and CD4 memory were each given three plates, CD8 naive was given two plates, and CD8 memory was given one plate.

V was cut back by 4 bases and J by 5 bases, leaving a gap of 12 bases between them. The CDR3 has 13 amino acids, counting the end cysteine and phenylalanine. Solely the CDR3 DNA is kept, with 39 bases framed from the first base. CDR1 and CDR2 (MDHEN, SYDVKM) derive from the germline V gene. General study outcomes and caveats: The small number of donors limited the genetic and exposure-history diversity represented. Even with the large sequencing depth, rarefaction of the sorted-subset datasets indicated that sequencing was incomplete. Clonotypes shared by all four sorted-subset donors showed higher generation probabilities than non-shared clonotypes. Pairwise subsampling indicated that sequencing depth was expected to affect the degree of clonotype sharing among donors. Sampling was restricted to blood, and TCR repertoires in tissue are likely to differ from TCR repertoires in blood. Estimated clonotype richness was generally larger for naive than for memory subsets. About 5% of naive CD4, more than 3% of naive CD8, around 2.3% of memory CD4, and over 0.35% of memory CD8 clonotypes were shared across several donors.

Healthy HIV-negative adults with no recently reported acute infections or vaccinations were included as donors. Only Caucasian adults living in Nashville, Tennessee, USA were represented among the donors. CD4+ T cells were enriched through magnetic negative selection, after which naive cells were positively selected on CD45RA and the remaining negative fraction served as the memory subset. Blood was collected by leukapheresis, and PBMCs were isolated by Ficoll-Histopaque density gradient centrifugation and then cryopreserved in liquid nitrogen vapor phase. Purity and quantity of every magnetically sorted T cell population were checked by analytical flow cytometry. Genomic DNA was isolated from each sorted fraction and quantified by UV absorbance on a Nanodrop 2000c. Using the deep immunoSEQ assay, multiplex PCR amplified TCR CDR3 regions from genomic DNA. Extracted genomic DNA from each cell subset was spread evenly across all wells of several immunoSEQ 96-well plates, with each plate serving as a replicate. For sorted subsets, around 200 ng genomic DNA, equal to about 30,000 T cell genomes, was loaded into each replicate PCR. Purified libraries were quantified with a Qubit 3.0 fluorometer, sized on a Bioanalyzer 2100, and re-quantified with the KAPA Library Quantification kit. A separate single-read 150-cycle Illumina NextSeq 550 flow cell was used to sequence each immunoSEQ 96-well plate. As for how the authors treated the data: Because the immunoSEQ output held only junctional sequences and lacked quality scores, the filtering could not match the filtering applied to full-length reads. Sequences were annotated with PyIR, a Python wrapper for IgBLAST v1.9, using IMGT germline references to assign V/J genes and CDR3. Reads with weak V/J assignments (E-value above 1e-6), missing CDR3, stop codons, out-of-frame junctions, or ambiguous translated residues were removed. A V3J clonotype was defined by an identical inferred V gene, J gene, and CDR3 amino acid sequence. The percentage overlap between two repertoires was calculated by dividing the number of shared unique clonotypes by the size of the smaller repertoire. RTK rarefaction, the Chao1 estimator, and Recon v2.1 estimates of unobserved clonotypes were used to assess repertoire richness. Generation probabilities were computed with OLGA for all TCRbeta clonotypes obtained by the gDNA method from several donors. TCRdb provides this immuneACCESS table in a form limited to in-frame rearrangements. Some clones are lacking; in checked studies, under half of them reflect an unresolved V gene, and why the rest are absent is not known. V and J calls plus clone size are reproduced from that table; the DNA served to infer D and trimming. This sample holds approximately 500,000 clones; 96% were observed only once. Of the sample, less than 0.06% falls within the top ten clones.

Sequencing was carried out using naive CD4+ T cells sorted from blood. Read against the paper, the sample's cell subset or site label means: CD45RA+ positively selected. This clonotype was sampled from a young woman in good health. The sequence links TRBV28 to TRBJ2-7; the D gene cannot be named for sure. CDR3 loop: CASSSNLWDEQYF. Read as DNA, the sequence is TGTGCCAGCAGTTCCAACTTATGGGACGAGCAGTACTTC.